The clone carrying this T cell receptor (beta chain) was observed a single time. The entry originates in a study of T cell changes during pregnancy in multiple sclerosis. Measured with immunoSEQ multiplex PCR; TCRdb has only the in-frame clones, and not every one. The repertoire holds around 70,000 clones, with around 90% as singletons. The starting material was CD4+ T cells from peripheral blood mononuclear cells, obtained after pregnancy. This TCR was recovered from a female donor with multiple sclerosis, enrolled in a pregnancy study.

CDR3 DNA sequence: TGTGCCAGCGGAAAGGGAACAGGGGGAACCAAAAACATTCAGTACTTC. It is translated as CASGKGTGGTKNIQYF. The V call is TRBV21-1, the J call TRBJ2-4; TRBD1 is taken as the D call from the table, unchecked against the DNA. TRBV21-1 is tagged as a pseudogene. The CDR3 is 16 residues long.